The rows below give T cell receptor beta chains drawn from one sample of a study of cytomegalovirus exposure and HLA in healthy donors. Clones were read by immunoSEQ multiplex PCR, and TCRdb kept only the in-frame ones, dropping some. The data contain roughly 100,000 clones, around 75% of them singletons. The sequenced sample consisted of PBMCs. These receptors all stem from a man aged 40-49 years in good health and CMV-seronegative. CDR3s include the opening cysteine and the closing phenylalanine or tryptophan. Each record gives: D gene, J gene, V gene, clone size, CDR3 DNA, CDR3 protein. The D gene is left open where the match is weak. The listing skips clone size in some rows; elsewhere it reads once, few, many or a size class.

d_call: TRBD1; j_call: TRBJ1-6; v_call: TRBV28; clone_size: NA; cdr3_nt: TGTGCCAGCAGCTCCGGGACAGGGGGTTCACCCCTCCACTTT; cdr3_aa: CASSSGTGGSPLHF
d_call: TRBD1; j_call: TRBJ2-7; v_call: TRBV7-3; clone_size: NA; cdr3_nt: TGTGCCAGCAGCCCCCTGGACAGGGACGAGCAGTACTTC; cdr3_aa: CASSPLDRDEQYF
d_call: TRBD2; j_call: TRBJ2-1; v_call: TRBV6-4; clone_size: NA; cdr3_nt: TGTGCCAGCAGTGACTCGGGGTTAGCGGGGGTCCATGAGCAGTTCTTC; cdr3_aa: CASSDSGLAGVHEQFF
d_call: NA; j_call: TRBJ2-4; v_call: TRBV7-2; clone_size: NA; cdr3_nt: TGTGCCAGCAGCTTATCGTTGGGGCAGATTGTAGCCAAAAACATTCAGTACTTC; cdr3_aa: CASSLSLGQIVAKNIQYF
d_call: TRBD1; j_call: TRBJ1-5; v_call: TRBV28; clone_size: NA; cdr3_nt: TGTGCCAGCAGTTTATTATGGGACAGAAAAGGTCAGCCCCAGCATTTT; cdr3_aa: CASSLLWDRKGQPQHF
d_call: NA; j_call: TRBJ1-1; v_call: TRBV6-5; clone_size: NA; cdr3_nt: TGTGCCAGCAGTTACTCCTATTCACTCAACACTGAAGCTTTCTTT; cdr3_aa: CASSYSYSLNTEAFF
d_call: NA; j_call: TRBJ1-1; v_call: TRBV6-5; clone_size: NA; cdr3_nt: TGTGCCAGCAGTCTCCAGGGAAGGACTGAAGCTTTCTTT; cdr3_aa: CASSLQGRTEAFF
d_call: TRBD2; j_call: TRBJ2-5; v_call: TRBV9; clone_size: NA; cdr3_nt: TGTGCCAGCAGCTTCTTCGACGGGACTAGCGGGGGGGAACAAGAGACCCAGTACTTC; cdr3_aa: CASSFFDGTSGGEQETQYF
d_call: NA; j_call: TRBJ1-4; v_call: TRBV4-1; clone_size: NA; cdr3_nt: TGCGCCAGCAGCCCTAGTCTCTATGAAAAACTGTTTTTT; cdr3_aa: CASSPSLYEKLFF
d_call: NA; j_call: TRBJ1-1; v_call: TRBV5-1; clone_size: NA; cdr3_nt: TGCGCCAGCAGCTTGGGACAGACCGACATGAACACTGAAGCTTTCTTT; cdr3_aa: CASSLGQTDMNTEAFF
d_call: NA; j_call: TRBJ1-1; v_call: TRBV9; clone_size: once; cdr3_nt: TGTGCCAGCAGCGTATCAGGTACGAACACTGAAGCTTTCTTT; cdr3_aa: CASSVSGTNTEAFF